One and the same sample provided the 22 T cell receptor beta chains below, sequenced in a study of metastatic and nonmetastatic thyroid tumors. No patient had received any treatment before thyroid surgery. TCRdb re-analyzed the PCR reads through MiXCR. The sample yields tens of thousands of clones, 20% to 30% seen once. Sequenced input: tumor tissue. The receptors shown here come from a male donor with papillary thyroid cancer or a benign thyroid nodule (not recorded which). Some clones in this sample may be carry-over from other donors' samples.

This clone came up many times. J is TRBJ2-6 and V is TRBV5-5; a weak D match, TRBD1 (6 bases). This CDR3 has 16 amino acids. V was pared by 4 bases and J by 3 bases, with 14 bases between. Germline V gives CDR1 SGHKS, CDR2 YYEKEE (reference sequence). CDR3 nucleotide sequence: TGTGCCAGCAGCCTCAGGGGTAATCGTGGGGCCAACGTCCTGACTTTC. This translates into CASSLRGNRGANVLTF.

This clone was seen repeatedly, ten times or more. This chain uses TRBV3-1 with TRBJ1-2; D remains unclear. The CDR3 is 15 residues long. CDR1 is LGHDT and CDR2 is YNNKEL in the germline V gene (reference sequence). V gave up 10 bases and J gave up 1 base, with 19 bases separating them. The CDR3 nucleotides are TGTGCCATTCCAAACGGCGGGCTAGATAACTATGGCTACACCTTC. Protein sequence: CAIPNGGLDNYGYTF.

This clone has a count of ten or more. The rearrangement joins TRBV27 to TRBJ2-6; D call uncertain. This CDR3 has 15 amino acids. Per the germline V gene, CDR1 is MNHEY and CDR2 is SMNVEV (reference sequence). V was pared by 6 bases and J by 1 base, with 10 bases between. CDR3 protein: CASRARASGANVLTF. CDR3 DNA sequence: TGTGCCAGCAGGGCACGTGCGTCTGGGGCCAACGTCCTGACTTTC. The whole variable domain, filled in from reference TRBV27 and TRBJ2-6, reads EAQVTQNPRYLITVTGKKLTVTCSQNMNHEYMSWYRQDPGLGLRQIYYSMNVEVTDKGDVPEGYKVSRKEKRNFPLILESPSPNQTSLYFCASRARASGANVLTFGAGSRLTVL.

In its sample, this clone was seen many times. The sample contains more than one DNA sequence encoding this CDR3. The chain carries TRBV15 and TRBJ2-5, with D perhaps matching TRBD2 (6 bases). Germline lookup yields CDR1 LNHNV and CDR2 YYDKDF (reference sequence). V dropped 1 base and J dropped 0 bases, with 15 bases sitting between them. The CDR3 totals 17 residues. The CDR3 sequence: CATSRGRLGSYQETQYF. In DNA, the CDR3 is TGTGCCACCAGCAGAGGAAGACTAGGTTCGTACCAAGAGACCCAGTACTTC.

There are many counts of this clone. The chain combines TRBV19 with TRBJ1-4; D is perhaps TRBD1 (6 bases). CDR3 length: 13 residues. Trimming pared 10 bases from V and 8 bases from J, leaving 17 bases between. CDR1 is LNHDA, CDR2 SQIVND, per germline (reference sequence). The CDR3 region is CATLDRYREKLFF. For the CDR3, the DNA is TGTGCCACCCTAGACAGGTACCGGGAAAAACTGTTTTTT.

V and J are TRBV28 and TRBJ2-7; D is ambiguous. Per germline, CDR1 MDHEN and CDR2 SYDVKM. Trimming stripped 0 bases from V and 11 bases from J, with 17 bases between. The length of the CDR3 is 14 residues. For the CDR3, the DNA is TGTGCCAGCAGTTTATGGCCTCCGCGTTATGAGAAGTACTTC. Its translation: CASSLWPPRYEKYF.

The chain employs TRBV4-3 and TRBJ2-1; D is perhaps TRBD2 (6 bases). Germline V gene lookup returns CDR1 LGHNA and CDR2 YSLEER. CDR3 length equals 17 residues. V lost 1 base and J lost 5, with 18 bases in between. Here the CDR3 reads CASSQVSRIAVDNEQFF. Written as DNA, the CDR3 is TGCGCCAGCAGCCAAGTAAGTCGGATAGCGGTTGACAATGAGCAGTTCTTC.

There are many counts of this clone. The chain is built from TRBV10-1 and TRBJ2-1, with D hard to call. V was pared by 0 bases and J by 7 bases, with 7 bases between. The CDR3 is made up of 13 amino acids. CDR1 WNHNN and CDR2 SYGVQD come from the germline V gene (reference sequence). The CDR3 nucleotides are TGCGCCAGCAGTGAGTCGATATTAAATGAGCAGTTCTTC. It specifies CASSESILNEQFF.

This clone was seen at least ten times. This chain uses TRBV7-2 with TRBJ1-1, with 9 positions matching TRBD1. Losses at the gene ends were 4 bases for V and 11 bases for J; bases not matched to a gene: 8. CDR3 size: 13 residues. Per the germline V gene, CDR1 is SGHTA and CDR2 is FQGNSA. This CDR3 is CASSSRDRDRAFF. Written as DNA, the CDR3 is TGTGCCAGCAGCTCGCGGGACAGGGATCGGGCTTTCTTT.

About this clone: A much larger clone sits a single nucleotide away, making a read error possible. This CDR3 reads CASNTRGYTEAFF. CDR3 bases: TGTGCCAGCAACACGAGGGGATACACTGAAGCTTTCTTT. This chain connects TRBV6-2 or TRBV6-3 to TRBJ1-1, with D maybe TRBD1 (5 bases). The germline gives CDR1 MNHEY, CDR2 SVGEGT. The V end lost 7 bases, the J end lost 3 bases, and 12 bases lay between the germline ends. This CDR3 region has 13 residues.

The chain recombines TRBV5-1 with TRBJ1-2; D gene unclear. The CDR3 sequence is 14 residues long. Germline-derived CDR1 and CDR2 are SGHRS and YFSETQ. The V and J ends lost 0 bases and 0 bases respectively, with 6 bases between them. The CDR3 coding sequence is TGCGCCAGCAGCTTGGACGGAGCTAACTATGGCTACACCTTC. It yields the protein CASSLDGANYGYTF. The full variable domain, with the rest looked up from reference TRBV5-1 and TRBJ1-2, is KAGVTQTPRYLIKTRGQQVTLSCSPISGHRSVSWYQQTPGQGLQFLFEYFSETQRNKGNFPGRFSGRQFSNSRSEMNVSTLELGDSALYLCASSLDGANYGYTFGSGTRLTVV.

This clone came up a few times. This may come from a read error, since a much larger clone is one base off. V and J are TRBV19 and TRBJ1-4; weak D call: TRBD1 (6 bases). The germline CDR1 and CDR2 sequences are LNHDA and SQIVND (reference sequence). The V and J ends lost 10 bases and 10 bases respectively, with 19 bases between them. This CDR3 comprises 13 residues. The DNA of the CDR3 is TGTGCCACCCTAGACAGGTACCGGGGAAAACTGTTTTTT. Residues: CATLDRYRGKLFF. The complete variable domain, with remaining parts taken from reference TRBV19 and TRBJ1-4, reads DGGITQSPKYLFRKEGQNVTLSCEQNLNHDAMYWYRQDPGQGLRLIYYSQIVNDFQKGDIAEGYSVSREKKESFPLTVTSAQKNPTAFYLCATLDRYRGKLFFGSGTQLSVL.

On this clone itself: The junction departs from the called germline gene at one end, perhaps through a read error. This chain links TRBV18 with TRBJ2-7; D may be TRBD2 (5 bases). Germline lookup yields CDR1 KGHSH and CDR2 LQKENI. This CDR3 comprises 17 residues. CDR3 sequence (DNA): TGTGCCAGCTCGCCACCGAACCATCTATCGGGAAGGGTCGAGCAGTACTTC. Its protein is CASSPPNHLSGRVEQYF.

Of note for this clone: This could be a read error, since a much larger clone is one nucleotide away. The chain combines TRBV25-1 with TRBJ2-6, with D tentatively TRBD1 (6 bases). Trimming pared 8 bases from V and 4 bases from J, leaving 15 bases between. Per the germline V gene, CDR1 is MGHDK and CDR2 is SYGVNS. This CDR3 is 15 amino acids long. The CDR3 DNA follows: TGTGCCAGCGGCTACAGGGTGCCAGGGGCCAACGTCCTGACTTTC. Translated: CASGYRVPGANVLTF. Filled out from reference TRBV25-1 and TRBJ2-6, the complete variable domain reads EADIYQTPRYLVIGTGKKITLECSQTMGHDKMYWYQQDPGMELHLIHYSYGVNSTEKGDLSSESTVSRIRTEHFPLTLESARPSHTSQYLCASGYRVPGANVLTFGAGSRLTVL.

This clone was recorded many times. CDR3 sequence: CASRPAGTAGLEQYF. For the CDR3, the DNA is TGTGCCAGCAGGCCGGCCGGGACAGCGGGTCTAGAGCAGTACTTC. The rearrangement uses TRBV28 and TRBJ2-7, with a tentative D call TRBD1 (7 bases). Per the germline V gene, CDR1 is MDHEN and CDR2 is SYDVKM. The CDR3 is 15 amino acids. V was shortened by 6 bases and J by 7 bases, with 22 bases between the two germline ends.

Here the CDR3 reads CASSLASSRVGNEQFF. The CDR3 region has the DNA TGTGCCAGCAGCTTAGCGTCCAGTAGGGTCGGCAATGAGCAGTTCTTC. This sequence joins TRBV7-2 and TRBJ2-1; D remains unclear. Germline V lookup: CDR1 SGHTA, CDR2 FQGNSA. V was pared by 0 bases and J by 6 bases, with 15 bases between. The CDR3 contains 16 residues. Combining the CDR3 with reference TRBV7-2 and TRBJ2-1 gives the whole variable domain GAGVSQSPSNKVTEKGKDVELRCDPISGHTALYWYRQSLGQGLEFLIYFQGNSAPDKSGLPSDRFSAERTGGSVSTLTIQRTQQEDSAVYLCASSLASSRVGNEQFFGPGTRLTVL.

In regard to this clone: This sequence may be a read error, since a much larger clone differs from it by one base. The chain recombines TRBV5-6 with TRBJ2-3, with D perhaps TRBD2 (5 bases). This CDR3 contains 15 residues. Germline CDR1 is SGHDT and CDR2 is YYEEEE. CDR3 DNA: TGTGCCAGCAGCTTGGTGTCCGCTAGCACAGATGCGCAGTATTTT. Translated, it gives CASSLVSASTDAQYF.

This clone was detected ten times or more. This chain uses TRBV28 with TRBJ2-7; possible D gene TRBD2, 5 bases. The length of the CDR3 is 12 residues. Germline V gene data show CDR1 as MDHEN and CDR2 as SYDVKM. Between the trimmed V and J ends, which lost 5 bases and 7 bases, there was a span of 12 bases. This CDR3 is CASSLNEREQYF. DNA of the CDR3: TGTGCCAGCAGTCTCAACGAGCGGGAGCAGTACTTC. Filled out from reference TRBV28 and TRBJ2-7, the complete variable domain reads DVKVTQSSRYLVKRTGEKVFLECVQDMDHENMFWYRQDPGLGLRLIYFSYDVKMKEKGDIPEGYSVSREKKERFSLILESASTNQTSMYLCASSLNEREQYFGPGTRLTVT.

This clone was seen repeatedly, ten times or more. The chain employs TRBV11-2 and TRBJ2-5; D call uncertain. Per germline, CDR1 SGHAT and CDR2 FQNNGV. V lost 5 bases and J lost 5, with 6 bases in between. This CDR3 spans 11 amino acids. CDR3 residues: CASSVGETQYF. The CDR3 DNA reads TGTGCCAGCAGCGTGGGGGAGACCCAGTACTTC. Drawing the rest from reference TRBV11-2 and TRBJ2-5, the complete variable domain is EAGVAQSPRYKIIEKRQSVAFWCNPISGHATLYWYQQILGQGPKLLIQFQNNGVVDDSQLPKDRFSAERLKGVDSTLKIQPAKLEDSAVYLCASSVGETQYFGPGTRLLVL.

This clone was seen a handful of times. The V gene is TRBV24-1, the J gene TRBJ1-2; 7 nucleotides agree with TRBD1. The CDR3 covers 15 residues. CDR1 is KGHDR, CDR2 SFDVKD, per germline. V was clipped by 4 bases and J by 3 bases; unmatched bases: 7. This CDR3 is CATSDRDSLHYGYTF. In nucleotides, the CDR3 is TGTGCCACCAGTGACAGGGACAGCCTACACTATGGCTACACCTTC.

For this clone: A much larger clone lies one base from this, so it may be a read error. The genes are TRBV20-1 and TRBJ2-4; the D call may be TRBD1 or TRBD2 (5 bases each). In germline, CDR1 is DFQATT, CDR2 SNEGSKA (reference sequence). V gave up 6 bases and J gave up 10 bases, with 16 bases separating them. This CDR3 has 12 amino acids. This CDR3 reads CSATYWGTIQYF. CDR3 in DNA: TGCAGTGCCACGTACTGGGGGACGATTCAGTACTTC.

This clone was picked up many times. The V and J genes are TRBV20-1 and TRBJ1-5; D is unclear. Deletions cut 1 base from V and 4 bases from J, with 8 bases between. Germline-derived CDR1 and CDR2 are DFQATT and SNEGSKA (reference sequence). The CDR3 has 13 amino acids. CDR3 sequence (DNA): TGCAGTGCTAGAGTTCTGGATAATCAGCCCCAGCATTTT. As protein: CSARVLDNQPQHF.